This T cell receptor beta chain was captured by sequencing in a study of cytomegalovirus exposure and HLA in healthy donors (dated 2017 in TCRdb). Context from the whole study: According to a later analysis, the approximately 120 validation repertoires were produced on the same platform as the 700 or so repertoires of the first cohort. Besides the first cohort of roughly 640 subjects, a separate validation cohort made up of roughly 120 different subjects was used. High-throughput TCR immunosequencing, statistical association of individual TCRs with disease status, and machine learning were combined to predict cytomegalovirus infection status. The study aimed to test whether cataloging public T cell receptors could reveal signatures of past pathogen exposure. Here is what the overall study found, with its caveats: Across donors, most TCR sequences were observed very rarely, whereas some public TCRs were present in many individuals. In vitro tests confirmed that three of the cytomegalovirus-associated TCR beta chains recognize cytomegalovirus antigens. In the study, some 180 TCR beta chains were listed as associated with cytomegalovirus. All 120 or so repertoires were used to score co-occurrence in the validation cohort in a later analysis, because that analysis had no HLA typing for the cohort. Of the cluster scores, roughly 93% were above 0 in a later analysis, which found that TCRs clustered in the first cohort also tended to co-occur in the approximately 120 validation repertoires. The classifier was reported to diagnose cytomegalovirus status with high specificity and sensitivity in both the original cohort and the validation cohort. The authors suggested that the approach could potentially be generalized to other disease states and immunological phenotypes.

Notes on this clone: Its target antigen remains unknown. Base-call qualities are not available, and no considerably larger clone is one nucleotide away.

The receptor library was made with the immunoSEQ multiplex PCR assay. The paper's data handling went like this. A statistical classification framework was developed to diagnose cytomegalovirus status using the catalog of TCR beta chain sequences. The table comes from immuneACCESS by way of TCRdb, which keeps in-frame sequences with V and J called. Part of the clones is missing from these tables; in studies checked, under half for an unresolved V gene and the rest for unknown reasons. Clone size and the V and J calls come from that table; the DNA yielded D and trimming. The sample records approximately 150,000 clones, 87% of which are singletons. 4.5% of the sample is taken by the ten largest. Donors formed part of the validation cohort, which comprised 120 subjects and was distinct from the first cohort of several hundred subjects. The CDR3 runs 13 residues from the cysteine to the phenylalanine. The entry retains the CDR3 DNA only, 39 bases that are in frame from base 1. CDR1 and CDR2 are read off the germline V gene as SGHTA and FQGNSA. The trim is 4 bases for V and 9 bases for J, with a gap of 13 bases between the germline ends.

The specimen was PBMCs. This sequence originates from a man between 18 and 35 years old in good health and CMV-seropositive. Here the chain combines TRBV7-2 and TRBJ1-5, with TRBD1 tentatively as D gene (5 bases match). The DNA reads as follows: TGTGCCAGCAGCTCTGACGGGGGACGGCCCCAGCATTTT. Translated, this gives CASSSDGGRPQHF.